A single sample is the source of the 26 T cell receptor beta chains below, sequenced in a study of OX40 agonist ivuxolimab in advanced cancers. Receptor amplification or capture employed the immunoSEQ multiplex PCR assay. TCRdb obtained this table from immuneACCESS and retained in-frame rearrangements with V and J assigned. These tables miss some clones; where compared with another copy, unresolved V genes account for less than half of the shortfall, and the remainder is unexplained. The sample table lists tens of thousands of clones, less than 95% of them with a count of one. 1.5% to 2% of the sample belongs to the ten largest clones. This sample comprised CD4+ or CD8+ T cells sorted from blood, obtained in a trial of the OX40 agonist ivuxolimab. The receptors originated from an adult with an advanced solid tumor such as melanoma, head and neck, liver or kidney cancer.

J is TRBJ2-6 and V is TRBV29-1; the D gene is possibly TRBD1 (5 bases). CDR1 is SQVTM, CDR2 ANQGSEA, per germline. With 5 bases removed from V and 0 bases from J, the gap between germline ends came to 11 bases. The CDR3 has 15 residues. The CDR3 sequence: CSVTPGLSGANVLTF. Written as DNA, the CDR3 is TGCAGCGTTACCCCAGGGCTCTCTGGGGCCAACGTCCTGACTTTC.

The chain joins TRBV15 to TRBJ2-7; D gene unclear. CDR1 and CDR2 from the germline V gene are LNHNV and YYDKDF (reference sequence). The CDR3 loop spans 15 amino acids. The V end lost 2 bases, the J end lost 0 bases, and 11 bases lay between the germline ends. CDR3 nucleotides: TGTGCCACCAGCAGAAAAGACCACCTCTCCTACGAGCAGTACTTC. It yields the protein CATSRKDHLSYEQYF.

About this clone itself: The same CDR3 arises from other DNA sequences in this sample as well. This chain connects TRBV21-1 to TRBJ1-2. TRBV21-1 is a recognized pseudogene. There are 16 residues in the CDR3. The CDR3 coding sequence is TGTGCCAGCAGCCCGGGGGGTAGACTGTATAACTATGGCTACACCTTC. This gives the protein CASSPGGRLYNYGYTF.

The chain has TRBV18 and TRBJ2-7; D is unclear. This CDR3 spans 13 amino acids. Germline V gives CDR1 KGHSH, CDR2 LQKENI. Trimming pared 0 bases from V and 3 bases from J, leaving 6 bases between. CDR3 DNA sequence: TGTGCCAGCTCACCACCCGTAGTCTACGAGCAGTACTTC. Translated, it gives CASSPPVVYEQYF.

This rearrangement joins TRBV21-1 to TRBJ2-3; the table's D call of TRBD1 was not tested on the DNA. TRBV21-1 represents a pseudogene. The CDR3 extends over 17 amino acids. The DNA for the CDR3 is TGTGCCAGCAGCAGAACCAAACAGGGTACGTTCACAGATACGCAGTATTTT. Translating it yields CASSRTKQGTFTDTQYF.

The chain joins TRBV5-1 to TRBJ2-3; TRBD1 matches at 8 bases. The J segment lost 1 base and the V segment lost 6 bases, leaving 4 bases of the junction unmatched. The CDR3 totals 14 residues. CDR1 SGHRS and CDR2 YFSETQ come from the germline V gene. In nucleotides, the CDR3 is TGCGCCAGCATGGTGGGACAGGGCACAGATACGCAGTATTTT. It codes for CASMVGQGTDTQYF.

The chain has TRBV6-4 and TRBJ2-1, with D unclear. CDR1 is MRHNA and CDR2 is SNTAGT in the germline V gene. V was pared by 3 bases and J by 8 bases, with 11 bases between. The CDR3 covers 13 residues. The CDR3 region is CASSDYGHDEQFF. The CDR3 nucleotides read TGTGCCAGCAGTGATTACGGTCACGATGAGCAGTTCTTC.

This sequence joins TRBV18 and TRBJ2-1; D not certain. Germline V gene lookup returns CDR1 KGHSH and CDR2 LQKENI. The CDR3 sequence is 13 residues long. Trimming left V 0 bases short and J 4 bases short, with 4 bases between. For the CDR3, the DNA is TGTGCCAGCTCACCACCGGGGTACAATGAGCAGTTCTTC. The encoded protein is CASSPPGYNEQFF.

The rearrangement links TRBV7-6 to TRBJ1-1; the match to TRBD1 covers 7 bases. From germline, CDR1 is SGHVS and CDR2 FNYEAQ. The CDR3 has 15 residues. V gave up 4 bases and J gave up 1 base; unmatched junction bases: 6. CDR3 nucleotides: TGTGCCAGCAGCTCGGCAGGGGGAGGGAACACTGAAGCTTTCTTT. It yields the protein CASSSAGGGNTEAFF.

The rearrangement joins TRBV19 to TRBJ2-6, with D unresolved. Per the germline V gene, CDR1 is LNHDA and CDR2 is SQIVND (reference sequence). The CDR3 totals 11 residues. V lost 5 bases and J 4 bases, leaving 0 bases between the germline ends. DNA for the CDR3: TGTGCCAGTAGTGGGGCCAACGTCCTGACTTTC. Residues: CASSGANVLTF.

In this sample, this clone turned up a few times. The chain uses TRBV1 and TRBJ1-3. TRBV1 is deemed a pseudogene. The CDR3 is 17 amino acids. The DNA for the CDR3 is TGCACCAGCAGCCAAGATCGGGGTAAAGTTGGAGGAAACACCATATATTTT. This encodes CTSSQDRGKVGGNTIYF.

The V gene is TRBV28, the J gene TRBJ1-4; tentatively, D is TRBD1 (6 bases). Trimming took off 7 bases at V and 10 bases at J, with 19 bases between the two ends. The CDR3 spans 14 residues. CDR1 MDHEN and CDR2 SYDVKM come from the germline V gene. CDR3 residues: CASTSDSAGGKLFF. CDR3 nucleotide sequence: TGTGCCAGCACCTCGGACAGTGCCGGTGGAAAACTGTTTTTT.

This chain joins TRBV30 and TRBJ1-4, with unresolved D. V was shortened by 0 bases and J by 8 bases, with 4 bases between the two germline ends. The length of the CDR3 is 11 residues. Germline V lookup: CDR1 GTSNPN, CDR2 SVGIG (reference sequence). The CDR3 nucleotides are TGTGCCTGGAGTGTACGGGAAAAACTGTTTTTT. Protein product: CAWSVREKLFF.

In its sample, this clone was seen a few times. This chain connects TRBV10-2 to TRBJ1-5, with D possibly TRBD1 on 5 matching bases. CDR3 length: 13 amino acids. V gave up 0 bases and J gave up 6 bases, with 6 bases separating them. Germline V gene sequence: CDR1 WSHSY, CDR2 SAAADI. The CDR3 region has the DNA TGCGCCAGCAGTGAGTCGGGGGTTCAGCCCCAGCATTTT. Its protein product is CASSESGVQPQHF.

CDR3 coding DNA: TGTGCCAGCAGCGTCCCAGGGGATAACTACAATGAGCAGTTCTTC. Translation gives CASSVPGDNYNEQFF. This chain links TRBV6-5 with TRBJ2-1; the D gene is possibly TRBD1 (6 bases). The V and J ends lost 6 bases and 3 bases respectively, with 15 bases between them. The CDR3 consists of 15 residues. Per germline, CDR1 MNHEY and CDR2 SVGAGI.

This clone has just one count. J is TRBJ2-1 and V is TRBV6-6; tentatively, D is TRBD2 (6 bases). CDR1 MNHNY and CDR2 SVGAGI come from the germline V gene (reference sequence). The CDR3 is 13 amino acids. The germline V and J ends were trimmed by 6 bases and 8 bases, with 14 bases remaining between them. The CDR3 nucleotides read TGTGCCAGCAGGAGGGGACTCCCCGATGAGCAGTTCTTC. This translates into CASRRGLPDEQFF.

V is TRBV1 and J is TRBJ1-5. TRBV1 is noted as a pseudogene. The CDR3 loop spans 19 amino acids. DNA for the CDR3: TGCACCAGCAGCCACGGCCGGGACTCTCGGCACGTGAGCAATCAGCCCCAGCATTTT. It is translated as CTSSHGRDSRHVSNQPQHF.

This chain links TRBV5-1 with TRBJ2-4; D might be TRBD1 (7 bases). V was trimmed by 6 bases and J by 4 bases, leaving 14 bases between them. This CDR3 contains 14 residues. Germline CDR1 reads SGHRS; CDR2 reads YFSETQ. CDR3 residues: CASTEGQPKNIQYF. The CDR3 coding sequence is TGCGCCAGCACGGAGGGACAGCCGAAAAACATTCAGTACTTC.

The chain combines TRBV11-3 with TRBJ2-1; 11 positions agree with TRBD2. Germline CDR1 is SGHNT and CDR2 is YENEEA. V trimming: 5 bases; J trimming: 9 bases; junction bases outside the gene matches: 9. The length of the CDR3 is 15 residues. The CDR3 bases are TGTGCCAGCAGCCTCGGGACTAGCGGTATATTTGAGCAGTTCTTC. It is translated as CASSLGTSGIFEQFF.

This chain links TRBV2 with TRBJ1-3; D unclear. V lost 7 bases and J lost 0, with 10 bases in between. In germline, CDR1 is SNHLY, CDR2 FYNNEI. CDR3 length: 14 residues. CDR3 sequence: CASKRTDSGNTIYF. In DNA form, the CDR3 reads TGTGCCAGCAAGAGGACTGACTCTGGAAACACCATATATTTT.

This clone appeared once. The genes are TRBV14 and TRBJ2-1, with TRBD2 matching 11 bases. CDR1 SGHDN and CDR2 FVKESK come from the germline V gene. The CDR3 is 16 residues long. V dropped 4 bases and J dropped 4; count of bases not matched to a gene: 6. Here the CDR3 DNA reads TGTGCCAGCAGCCGGGCTAGCGGGGGGCTATACAATGAGCAGTTCTTC. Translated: CASSRASGGLYNEQFF. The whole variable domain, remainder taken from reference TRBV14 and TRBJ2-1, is EAGVTQFPSHSVIEKGQTVTLRCDPISGHDNLYWYRRVMGKEIKFLLHFVKESKQDESGMPNNRFLAERTGGTYSTLKVQPAELEDSGVYFCASSRASGGLYNEQFFGPGTRLTVL.

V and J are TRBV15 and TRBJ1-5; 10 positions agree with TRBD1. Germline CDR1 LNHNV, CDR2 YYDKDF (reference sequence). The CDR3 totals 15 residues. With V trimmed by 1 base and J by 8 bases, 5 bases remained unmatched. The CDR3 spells CATSRVGTGVKPQHF. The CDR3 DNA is TGTGCCACCAGCAGAGTCGGGACAGGGGTCAAGCCCCAGCATTTT.

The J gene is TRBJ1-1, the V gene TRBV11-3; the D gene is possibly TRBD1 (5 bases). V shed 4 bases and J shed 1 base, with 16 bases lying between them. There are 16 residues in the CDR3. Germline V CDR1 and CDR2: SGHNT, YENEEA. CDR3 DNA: TGTGCCAGCAGCTGGGGGGGTGGCAGGGCGAACACTGAAGCTTTCTTT. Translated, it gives CASSWGGGRANTEAFF.

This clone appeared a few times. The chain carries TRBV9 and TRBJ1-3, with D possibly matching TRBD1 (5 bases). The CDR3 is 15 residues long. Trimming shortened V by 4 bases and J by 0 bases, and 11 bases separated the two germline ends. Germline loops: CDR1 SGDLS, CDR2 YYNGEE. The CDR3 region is CASSSRAFSGNTIYF. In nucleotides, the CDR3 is TGTGCCAGCAGCTCCAGGGCCTTCTCTGGAAACACCATATATTTT.

Written as DNA, the CDR3 is TGCGCCAGCAGCTTCGTACGACTAGCGGGATACAATGAGCAGTTCTTC. It codes for CASSFVRLAGYNEQFF. The chain is built from TRBV5-1 and TRBJ2-1, with 11 nucleotides matching TRBD2. V shed 2 bases, J shed 4 bases, and the junction held 5 bases outside the gene matches. Germline V gene sequence: CDR1 SGHRS, CDR2 YFSETQ. The CDR3 totals 16 residues. Looking up the rest from reference TRBV5-1 and TRBJ2-1 gives the full variable domain: KAGVTQTPRYLIKTRGQQVTLSCSPISGHRSVSWYQQTPGQGLQFLFEYFSETQRNKGNFPGRFSGRQFSNSRSEMNVSTLELGDSALYLCASSFVRLAGYNEQFFGPGTRLTVL.

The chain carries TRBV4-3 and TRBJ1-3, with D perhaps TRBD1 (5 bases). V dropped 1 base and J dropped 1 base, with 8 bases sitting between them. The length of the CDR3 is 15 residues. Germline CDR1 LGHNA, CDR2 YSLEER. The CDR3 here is CASSQGQGSGNTIYF. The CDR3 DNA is TGCGCCAGCAGCCAAGGTCAGGGATCTGGAAACACCATATATTTT.